This TCR beta chain was identified in a study of CD8 T cells in Susac syndrome. An input of roughly 0.45 to 1 ug of RNA was subjected to reverse transcription using random hexamers. TCRdb reanalysed the immunoSEQ multiplex PCR reads using MiXCR and keeps one entry per CDR3 protein. The table shows around 200,000 distinct CDR3 sequences, with about 94% occurring only once. The CDR3 extends over 14 amino acids. Germline V lookup: CDR1 LNHDA, CDR2 SQIVND (reference sequence). Unmatched junction bases numbered 6, after V lost 7 bases and J lost 1 base. The chain joins TRBV19 to TRBJ1-1; 7 positions agree with TRBD1. The sequenced sample consisted of CD4+ T cells from PBMCs. This receptor was taken from a human donor with Susac syndrome. The chain's CDR3 is CASIQGQRNTEAFF. The DNA for the CDR3 is TGTGCCAGTATCCAGGGACAGCGGAACACTGAAGCTTTCTTT.